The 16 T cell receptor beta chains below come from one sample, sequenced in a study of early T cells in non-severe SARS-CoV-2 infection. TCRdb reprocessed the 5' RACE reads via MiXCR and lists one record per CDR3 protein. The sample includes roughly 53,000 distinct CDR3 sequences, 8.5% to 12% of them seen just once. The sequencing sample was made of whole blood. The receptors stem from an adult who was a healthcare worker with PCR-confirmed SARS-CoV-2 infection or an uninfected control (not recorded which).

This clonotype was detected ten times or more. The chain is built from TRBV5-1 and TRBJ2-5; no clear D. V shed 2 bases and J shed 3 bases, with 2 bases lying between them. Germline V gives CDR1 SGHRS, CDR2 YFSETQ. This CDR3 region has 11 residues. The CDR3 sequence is CASSFKETQYF. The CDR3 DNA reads TGCGCCAGCAGCTTCAAAGAGACCCAGTACTTC.

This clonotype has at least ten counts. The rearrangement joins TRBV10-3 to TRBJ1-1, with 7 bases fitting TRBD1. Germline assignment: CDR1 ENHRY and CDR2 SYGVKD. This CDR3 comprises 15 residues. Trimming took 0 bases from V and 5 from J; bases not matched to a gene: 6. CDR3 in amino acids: CAISESSGGKTEAFF. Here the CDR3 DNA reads TGTGCCATCAGTGAGTCATCAGGGGGTAAAACTGAAGCTTTCTTT.

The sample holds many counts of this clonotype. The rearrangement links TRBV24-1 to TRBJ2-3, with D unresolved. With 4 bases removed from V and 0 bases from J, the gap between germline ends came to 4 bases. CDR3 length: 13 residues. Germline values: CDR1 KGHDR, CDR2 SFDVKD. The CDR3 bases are TGTGCCACCAGTGAACCTAGCACAGATACGCAGTATTTT. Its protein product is CATSEPSTDTQYF.

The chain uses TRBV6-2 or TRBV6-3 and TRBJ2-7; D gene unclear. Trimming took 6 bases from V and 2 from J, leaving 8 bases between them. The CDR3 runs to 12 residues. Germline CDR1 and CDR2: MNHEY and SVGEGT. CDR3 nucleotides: TGTGCCAGCAGCTTCAGGACCTACGAGCAGTACTTC. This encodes CASSFRTYEQYF.

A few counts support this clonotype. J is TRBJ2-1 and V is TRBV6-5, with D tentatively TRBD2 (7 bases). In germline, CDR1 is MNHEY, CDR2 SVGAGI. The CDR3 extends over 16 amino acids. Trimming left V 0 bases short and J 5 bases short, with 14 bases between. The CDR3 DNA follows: TGTGCCAGCAGTTACTCAGCGGGACACGGAAACAATGAGCAGTTCTTC. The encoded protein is CASSYSAGHGNNEQFF.

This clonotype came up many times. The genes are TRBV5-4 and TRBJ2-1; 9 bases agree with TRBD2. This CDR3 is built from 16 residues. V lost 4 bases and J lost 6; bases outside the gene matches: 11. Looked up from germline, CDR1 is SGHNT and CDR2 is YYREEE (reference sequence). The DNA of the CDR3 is TGTGCCAGCAGCGCCACGTCGCGGGAGGGCCTCAATGAGCAGTTCTTC. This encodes CASSATSREGLNEQFF.

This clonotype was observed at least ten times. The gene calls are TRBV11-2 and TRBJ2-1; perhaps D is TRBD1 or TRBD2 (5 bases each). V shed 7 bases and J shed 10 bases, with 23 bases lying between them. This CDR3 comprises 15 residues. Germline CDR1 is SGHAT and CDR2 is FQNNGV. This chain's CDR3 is CASTLGQGRESEQFF. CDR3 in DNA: TGTGCCAGCACCCTCGGTCAGGGCAGGGAGTCGGAGCAGTTCTTC.

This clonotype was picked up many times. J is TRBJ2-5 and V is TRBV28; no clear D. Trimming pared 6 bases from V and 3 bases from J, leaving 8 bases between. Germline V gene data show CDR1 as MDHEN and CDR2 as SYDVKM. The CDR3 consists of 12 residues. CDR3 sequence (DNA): TGTGCCAGCAGCATTCCGGAAGAGACCCAGTACTTC. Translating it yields CASSIPEETQYF.

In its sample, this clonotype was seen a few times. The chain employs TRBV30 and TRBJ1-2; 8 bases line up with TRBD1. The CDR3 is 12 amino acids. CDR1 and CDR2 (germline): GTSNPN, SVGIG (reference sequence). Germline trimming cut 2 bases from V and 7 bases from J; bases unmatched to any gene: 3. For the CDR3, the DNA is TGTGCCTGGAGTCCAGGGGGCCTTGGCTACACCTTC. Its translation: CAWSPGGLGYTF.

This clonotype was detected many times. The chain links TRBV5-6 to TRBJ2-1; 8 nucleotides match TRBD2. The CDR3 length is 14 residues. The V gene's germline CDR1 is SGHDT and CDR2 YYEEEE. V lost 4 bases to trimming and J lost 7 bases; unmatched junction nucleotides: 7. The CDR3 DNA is TGTGCCAGCAGCATGGGACTAGATGAAAATGAGCAGTTCTTC. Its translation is CASSMGLDENEQFF.

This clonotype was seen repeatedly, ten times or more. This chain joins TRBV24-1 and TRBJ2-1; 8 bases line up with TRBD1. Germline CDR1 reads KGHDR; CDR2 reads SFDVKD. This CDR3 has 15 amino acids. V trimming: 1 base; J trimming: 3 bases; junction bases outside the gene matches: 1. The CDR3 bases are TGTGCCACCAGTGATTTTACAGGGGGCTACAATGAGCAGTTCTTC. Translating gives CATSDFTGGYNEQFF.

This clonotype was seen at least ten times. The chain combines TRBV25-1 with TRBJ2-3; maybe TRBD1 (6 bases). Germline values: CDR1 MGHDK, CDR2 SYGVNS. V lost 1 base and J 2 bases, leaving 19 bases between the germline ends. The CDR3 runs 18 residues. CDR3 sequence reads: CASSEFSPAGANTDTQYF. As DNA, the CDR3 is TGTGCCAGCAGTGAATTTTCCCCGGCAGGGGCGAACACAGATACGCAGTATTTT.

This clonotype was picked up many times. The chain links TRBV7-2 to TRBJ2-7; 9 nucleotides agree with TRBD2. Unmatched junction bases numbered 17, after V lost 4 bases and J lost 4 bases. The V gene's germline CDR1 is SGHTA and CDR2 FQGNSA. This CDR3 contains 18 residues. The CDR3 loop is CASSSQSLLAGPLYEQYF. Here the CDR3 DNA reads TGTGCCAGCAGCTCCCAATCTCTGCTAGCGGGACCCCTTTACGAGCAGTACTTC.

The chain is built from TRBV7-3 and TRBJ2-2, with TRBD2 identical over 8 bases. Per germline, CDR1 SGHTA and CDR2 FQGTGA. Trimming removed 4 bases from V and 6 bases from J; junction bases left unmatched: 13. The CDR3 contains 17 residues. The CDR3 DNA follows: TGTGCCAGCAGCTCCCCGAAAAGCGGGAGAAGCCCCGGGGAGCTGTTTTTT. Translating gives CASSSPKSGRSPGELFF.

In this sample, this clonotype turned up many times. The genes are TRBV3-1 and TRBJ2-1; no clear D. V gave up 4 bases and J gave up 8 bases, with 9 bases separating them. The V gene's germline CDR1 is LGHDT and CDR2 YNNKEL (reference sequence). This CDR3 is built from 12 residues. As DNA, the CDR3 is TGTGCCAGCAGCCGGACGGTGGATGAGCAGTTCTTC. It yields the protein CASSRTVDEQFF.

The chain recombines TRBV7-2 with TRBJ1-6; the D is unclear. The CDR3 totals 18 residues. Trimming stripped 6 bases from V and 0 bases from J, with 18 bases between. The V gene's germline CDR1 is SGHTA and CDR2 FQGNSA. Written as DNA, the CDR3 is TGTGCCAGCAGATTCGGGGTTCAACTTGGCTCCTATAATTCACCCCTCCACTTT. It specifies CASRFGVQLGSYNSPLHF.